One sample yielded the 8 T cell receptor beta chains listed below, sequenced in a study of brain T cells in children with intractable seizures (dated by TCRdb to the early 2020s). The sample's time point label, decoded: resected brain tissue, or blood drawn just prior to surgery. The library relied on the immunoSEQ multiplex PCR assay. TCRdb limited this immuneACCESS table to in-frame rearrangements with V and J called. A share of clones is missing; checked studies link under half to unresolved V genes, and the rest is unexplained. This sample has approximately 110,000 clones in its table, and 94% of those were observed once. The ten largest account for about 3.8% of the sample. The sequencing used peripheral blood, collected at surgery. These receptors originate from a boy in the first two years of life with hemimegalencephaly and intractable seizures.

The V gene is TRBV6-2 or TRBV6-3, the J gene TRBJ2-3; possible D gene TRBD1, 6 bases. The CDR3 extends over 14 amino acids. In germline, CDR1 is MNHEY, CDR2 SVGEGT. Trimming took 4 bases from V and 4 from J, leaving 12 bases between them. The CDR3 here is CASSSNYRADTQYF. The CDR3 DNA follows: TGTGCCAGCAGTTCCAACTACAGGGCAGATACGCAGTATTTT.

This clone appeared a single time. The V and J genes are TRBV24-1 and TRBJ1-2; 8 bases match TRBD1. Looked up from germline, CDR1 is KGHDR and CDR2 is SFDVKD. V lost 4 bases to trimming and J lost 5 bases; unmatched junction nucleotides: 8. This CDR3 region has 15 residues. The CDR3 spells CATSDSGGARYGYTF. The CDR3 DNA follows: TGTGCCACCAGTGACTCAGGGGGCGCTAGGTATGGCTACACCTTC.

CDR3 DNA sequence: TGTGCAAGGGGACAGGATTACAATGAGCAGTTCTTC. It specifies CARGQDYNEQFF. The V gene is TRBV27, the J gene TRBJ2-1; 8 bases line up with TRBD1. Germline V CDR1 and CDR2: MNHEY, SMNVEV (reference sequence). The length of the CDR3 is 12 residues.

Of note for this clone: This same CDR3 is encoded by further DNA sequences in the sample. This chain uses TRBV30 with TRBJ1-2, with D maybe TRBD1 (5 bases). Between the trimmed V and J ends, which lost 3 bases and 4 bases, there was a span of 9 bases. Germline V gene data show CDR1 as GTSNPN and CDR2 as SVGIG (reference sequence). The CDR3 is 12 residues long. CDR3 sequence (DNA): TGTGCCTGGAGGCCGGGGCTCTATGGCTACACCTTC. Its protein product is CAWRPGLYGYTF.

This CDR3 is CASSLAGEGQENEQFF. Written as DNA, the CDR3 is TGTGCCAGCAGCTTAGCCGGGGAGGGCCAAGAGAATGAGCAGTTCTTC. V gene TRBV7-2 combines with J gene TRBJ2-1; TRBD2 matches 7 bases. Germline trimming cut 0 bases from V and 7 bases from J; bases unmatched to any gene: 9. Germline V gene lookup returns CDR1 SGHTA and CDR2 FQGNSA. This CDR3 has 16 amino acids.

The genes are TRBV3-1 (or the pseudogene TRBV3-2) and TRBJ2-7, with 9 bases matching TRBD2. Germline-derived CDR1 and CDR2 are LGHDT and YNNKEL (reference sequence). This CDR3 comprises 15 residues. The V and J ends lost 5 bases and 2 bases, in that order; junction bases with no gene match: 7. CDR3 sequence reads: CASSSGTSYTYEQYF. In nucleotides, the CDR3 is TGTGCCAGCAGCTCCGGGACTAGCTATACCTACGAGCAGTACTTC.

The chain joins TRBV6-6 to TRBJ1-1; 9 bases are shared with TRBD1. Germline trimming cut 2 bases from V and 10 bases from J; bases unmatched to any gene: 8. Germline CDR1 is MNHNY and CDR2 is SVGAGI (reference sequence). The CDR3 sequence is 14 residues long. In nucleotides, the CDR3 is TGTGCCAGCAGTTACCCGACAGGGGGAAAGGGAGCTTTCTTT. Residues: CASSYPTGGKGAFF.

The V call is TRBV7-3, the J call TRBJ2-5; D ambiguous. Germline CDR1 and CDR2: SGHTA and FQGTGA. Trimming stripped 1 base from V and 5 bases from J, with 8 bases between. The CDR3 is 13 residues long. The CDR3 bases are TGTGCCAGCAGCTTAAGGCCACGGGAGACCCAGTACTTC. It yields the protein CASSLRPRETQYF.